What follows are 32 T cell receptor beta chains derived from one specimen sequenced in a study of neurological immune-mediated disorders. MiXCR, applied by TCRdb to the 5' RACE reads, yields one record per CDR3 protein. The sample shows about 77,000 distinct CDR3 sequences, 9.4% of them seen only once. The sequenced sample consisted of PBMCs. These receptors all come from a man aged 50-60 years in good health.

This clonotype was counted at least ten times. The chain uses TRBV5-1 and TRBJ2-4; D tentatively fits TRBD1 or TRBD2 (6 bases each). Germline CDR1 and CDR2: SGHRS and YFSETQ. The CDR3 totals 16 residues. V gave up 0 bases and J gave up 0 bases, with 10 bases separating them. CDR3 residues: CASSLEGGLAKNIQYF. CDR3 in DNA: TGCGCCAGCAGCTTGGAGGGGGGACTAGCCAAAAACATTCAGTACTTC.

This clonotype was picked up many times. V gene TRBV5-5 combines with J gene TRBJ1-5; no reliable D call. The V gene lost 0 bases and the J gene lost 4 bases, with 2 bases spanning the gap. CDR1 is SGHKS and CDR2 is YYEKEE in the germline V gene (reference sequence). This CDR3 spans 12 amino acids. This CDR3 reads CASSLGNQPQHF. CDR3 DNA sequence: TGTGCCAGCAGCTTGGGGAATCAGCCCCAGCATTTT.

There are many counts of this clonotype. The gene calls are TRBV7-6 and TRBJ1-3; 9 bases are shared with TRBD1. The CDR3 length is 17 residues. Germline loops: CDR1 SGHVS, CDR2 FNYEAQ. V lost 0 bases to trimming and J lost 3 bases; unmatched junction nucleotides: 6. The CDR3 is CASSLAGQGIGGNTIYF. CDR3 coding DNA: TGTGCCAGCAGCTTAGCGGGACAGGGTATCGGTGGAAACACCATATATTTT.

In its sample, this clonotype was seen many times. CDR3 nucleotide sequence: TGTGCCAGCAGCTCCTGGGACGGACACTACAATGAGCAGTTCTTC. It encodes CASSSWDGHYNEQFF. The V gene is TRBV9, the J gene TRBJ2-1; D may correspond to TRBD1 or TRBD2 (5 bases each). This CDR3 is built from 15 residues. The germline V gene has CDR1 SGDLS and CDR2 YYNGEE. Between the trimmed V and J ends, which lost 4 bases and 3 bases, there was a span of 14 bases.

This clonotype was found many times. The rearrangement uses TRBV27 and TRBJ2-7, with D perhaps TRBD1 or TRBD2 (6 bases each). V dropped 6 bases and J dropped 7 bases, with 16 bases sitting between them. Germline-derived CDR1 and CDR2 are MNHEY and SMNVEV (reference sequence). The CDR3 spans 13 residues. Written as DNA, the CDR3 is TGTGCCAGCAGCCGGGGGACATTGGGGGAGCAGTACTTC. Protein: CASSRGTLGEQYF.

There are many counts of this clonotype. The chain is built from TRBV7-2 and TRBJ2-6, with TRBD1 as a possible D gene (6 bases). This CDR3 is 15 amino acids long. The germline CDR1 and CDR2 sequences are SGHTA and FQGNSA. Trimming took off 7 bases at V and 2 bases at J, with 12 bases between the two ends. The CDR3 DNA reads as TGTGCCAGCAAAACAGGGTCCCCTGGGGCCAACGTCCTGACTTTC. This encodes CASKTGSPGANVLTF.

The V call is TRBV6-5, the J call TRBJ2-2; no clear D gene. This CDR3 comprises 14 residues. Trimming left V 6 bases short and J 5 bases short, with 13 bases between. The germline V gene has CDR1 MNHEY and CDR2 SVGAGI. The DNA for the CDR3 is TGTGCCAGCAGCCAGCCCGCGACAACCGGGGAGCTGTTTTTT. Translation gives CASSQPATTGELFF.

This clonotype showed up many times. The chain joins TRBV28 to TRBJ1-5; D may be TRBD1 (6 bases). V was trimmed by 3 bases and J by 2 bases, leaving 14 bases between them. The CDR3 length is 16 residues. Germline assignment: CDR1 MDHEN and CDR2 SYDVKM. The CDR3 region has the DNA TGTGCCAGCAGTTTGCAAGGGGGATTGGGCAATCAGCCCCAGCATTTT. Translated, it gives CASSLQGGLGNQPQHF.

This clonotype was detected ten times or more. V is TRBV5-1 and J is TRBJ2-3; D unclear. V shed 4 bases and J shed 0 bases, with 18 bases lying between them. The CDR3 sequence is 17 residues long. CDR1 and CDR2 from the germline V gene are SGHRS and YFSETQ. The CDR3, as DNA: TGCGCCAGCAGCCCAACCCCGGTGGGTGATAGCACAGATACGCAGTATTTT. This codes for CASSPTPVGDSTDTQYF.

Turning to this clonotype: A much larger clone lies a single base off, so this may be a read error. V usage is TRBV3-1 and J usage is TRBJ2-1, with TRBD2 identical over 10 bases. The CDR3 is made up of 15 amino acids. CDR1 LGHDT and CDR2 YNNKEL come from the germline V gene (reference sequence). This chain's CDR3 is CVSSQDLTSGIQQFF. The CDR3 DNA reads as TGTGTCAGCAGCCAAGATCTAACTAGCGGGATTCAGCAGTTCTTC.

In its sample, this clonotype was seen many times. This chain uses TRBV29-1 with TRBJ2-7, with 7 bases that match TRBD1. CDR3 length: 12 amino acids. The ends lost 7 bases at V and 4 bases at J; junction bases unmatched: 7. CDR1 is SQVTM, CDR2 ANQGSEA, per germline. DNA for the CDR3: TGCAGCGCAACAGGGGTTGGTTACGAGCAGTACTTC. Residues: CSATGVGYEQYF.

In its sample, this clonotype was seen a few times. The chain carries TRBV27 and TRBJ2-7; possibly TRBD2 for D (6 bases). V lost 3 bases and J lost 3, with 15 bases in between. The CDR3 contains 15 residues. The germline V gene has CDR1 MNHEY and CDR2 SMNVEV (reference sequence). In DNA, the CDR3 is TGTGCCAGCAGTTTTCGGCGGGGTCTCGGCTACGAGCAGTACTTC. Protein product: CASSFRRGLGYEQYF.

As for this clonotype: One junction end disagrees with the germline gene, perhaps due to a read error. The chain uses TRBV2 and TRBJ2-5; the match to TRBD2 covers 7 bases. Germline V CDR1 and CDR2: SNHLY, FYNNEI. The CDR3 runs to 15 residues. CDR3 sequence reads: CANSEALTGLGTQYF. The CDR3 DNA is TGTGCCAACAGTGAAGCGCTTACAGGACTAGGGACCCAGTACTTC.

This clonotype was found many times. The chain combines TRBV7-8 with TRBJ1-4; D uncertain. This CDR3 has 19 residues. The V end was cut by 5 bases, the J end by 4 bases, with 26 bases between. In germline, CDR1 is SGHVS, CDR2 FQNEAQ. Here the CDR3 DNA reads TGTGCCAGCAGCGCCGTTGGTTACACGCCCTCTAGTCTTAATGAAAAACTGTTTTTT. Its translation is CASSAVGYTPSSLNEKLFF.

This clonotype showed up many times. This rearrangement joins TRBV7-2 to TRBJ2-7; D perhaps matches TRBD1 (6 bases). Germline V gene lookup returns CDR1 SGHTA and CDR2 FQGNSA. This CDR3 is 14 amino acids long. With 4 bases removed from V and 0 bases from J, the gap between germline ends came to 10 bases. CDR3 protein: CASSYLGGSYEQYF. The CDR3 coding sequence is TGTGCCAGCAGCTATCTAGGGGGCTCCTACGAGCAGTACTTC.

This clonotype was counted at least ten times. V and J are TRBV9 and TRBJ2-2; D not certain. The length of the CDR3 is 14 residues. Per the germline V gene, CDR1 is SGDLS and CDR2 is YYNGEE. Trimming cost V 4 bases and J 8 bases, with 15 bases left between them. The CDR3 loop reads CASSPRASAGELFF. The CDR3 coding sequence is TGTGCCAGCAGCCCTCGGGCCTCGGCGGGGGAGCTGTTTTTT.

Many counts were recorded for this clonotype. The chain uses TRBV6-2 or TRBV6-3 and TRBJ1-5; maybe TRBD1 (6 bases). V lost 0 bases, J lost 9 bases, and 18 bases lay in between. Germline V lookup: CDR1 MNHEY, CDR2 SVGEGT. The CDR3 has 16 amino acids. For the CDR3, the DNA is TGTGCCAGCAGTTACTCGAATGTGCAGGGGAGAAGGCCCCAGCATTTT. Amino acid sequence: CASSYSNVQGRRPQHF.

This clonotype was seen at least ten times. The chain links TRBV14 to TRBJ1-2, with D unresolved. The V and J ends lost 3 bases and 6 bases respectively, with 8 bases between them. This CDR3 contains 12 residues. Germline loops: CDR1 SGHDN, CDR2 FVKESK. The DNA of the CDR3 is TGTGCCAGCAGCCACGGCAGAGATGGCTACACCTTC. Translating it yields CASSHGRDGYTF.

This clonotype was recorded at least ten times. The V call is TRBV20-1, the J call TRBJ2-2; 8 bases match TRBD2. Trimming removed 2 bases from V and 4 bases from J; junction bases left unmatched: 9. The CDR3 is 16 residues long. The germline CDR1 and CDR2 sequences are DFQATT and SNEGSKA (reference sequence). The CDR3 nucleotides are TGCAGTGCTAGATCCCCTAGCGGGTTCGCCACCGGGGAGCTGTTTTTT. Protein sequence: CSARSPSGFATGELFF.

The table lists this clonotype with many counts. V and J are TRBV9 and TRBJ1-2; D is uncertain. Germline CDR1 and CDR2: SGDLS and YYNGEE. The germline V and J ends were trimmed by 3 bases and 4 bases, with 16 bases remaining between them. The CDR3 spans 15 residues. CDR3 in amino acids: CASSDPGNPLYGYTF. The CDR3 bases are TGTGCCAGCAGCGACCCCGGAAATCCACTCTATGGCTACACCTTC.

This clonotype has at least ten counts. The V call is TRBV7-6, the J call TRBJ1-5; no firm D call. CDR1 and CDR2 (germline): SGHVS, FNYEAQ. This CDR3 has 16 residues. With 5 bases removed from V and 1 base from J, the gap between germline ends came to 15 bases. This CDR3 is CASSPGGPGSNQPQHF. The CDR3 DNA sequence: TGTGCCAGCAGCCCAGGAGGACCCGGAAGCAATCAGCCCCAGCATTTT.

This clonotype was observed many times. The chain joins TRBV12-3 or TRBV12-4 to TRBJ1-6; possible D gene TRBD1, 5 bases. With 7 bases removed from V and 5 bases from J, the gap between germline ends came to 9 bases. The CDR3 runs 13 residues. Here the CDR3 reads CASTGHHNSPLHF. The CDR3 DNA follows: TGTGCCAGCACCGGACACCATAATTCACCCCTCCACTTT.

This clonotype appeared many times. The chain has TRBV7-2 and TRBJ2-4; either TRBD1 or TRBD2 may supply D (6 bases each). This CDR3 region has 15 residues. Germline CDR1 SGHTA, CDR2 FQGNSA. V was pared by 4 bases and J by 3 bases, with 13 bases between. CDR3 amino acids: CASSSAGGFKNIQYF. CDR3 sequence (DNA): TGTGCCAGCAGCTCTGCCGGGGGCTTCAAAAACATTCAGTACTTC.

This clonotype showed up many times. The chain uses TRBV3-1 and TRBJ1-2, with D perhaps matching TRBD1 (5 bases). V dropped 1 base and J dropped 5 bases, with 8 bases sitting between them. The CDR3 contains 13 residues. Germline CDR1 LGHDT, CDR2 YNNKEL (reference sequence). The CDR3 DNA is TGTGCCAGCAGCCAAGTTCAGGGATATGGCTACACCTTC. This encodes CASSQVQGYGYTF.

This clonotype was seen many times. This chain uses TRBV5-1 with TRBJ2-7, with D unclear. Trimming took off 4 bases at V and 0 bases at J, with 11 bases between the two ends. The length of the CDR3 is 14 residues. Germline values: CDR1 SGHRS, CDR2 YFSETQ. CDR3 bases: TGCGCCAGCAGCAAGACCGAATCCTCCTACGAGCAGTACTTC. Its protein product is CASSKTESSYEQYF.

Ten or more counts support this clonotype. V gene TRBV28 combines with J gene TRBJ2-7; no definite D call. The V end was cut by 6 bases, the J end by 2 bases, with 8 bases between. CDR1 and CDR2 (germline): MDHEN, SYDVKM. The CDR3 consists of 12 residues. CDR3 nucleotides: TGTGCCAGCAGAGCCTGGGCCTACGAGCAGTACTTC. As protein: CASRAWAYEQYF. The full variable domain, rest sourced from reference TRBV28 and TRBJ2-7, is DVKVTQSSRYLVKRTGEKVFLECVQDMDHENMFWYRQDPGLGLRLIYFSYDVKMKEKGDIPEGYSVSREKKERFSLILESASTNQTSMYLCASRAWAYEQYFGPGTRLTVT.

The chain employs TRBV29-1 and TRBJ2-7; TRBD1 matches at 7 bases. V shed 6 bases, J shed 1 base, and the junction held 3 bases outside the gene matches. Germline V gene data show CDR1 as SQVTM and CDR2 as ANQGSEA. CDR3 length equals 12 residues. The CDR3 reads CSVAGGSYEQYF. The CDR3 coding sequence is TGCAGCGTAGCAGGGGGTTCCTACGAGCAGTACTTC.

At least ten counts were recorded for this clonotype. This sequence joins TRBV20-1 and TRBJ2-4; D remains unclear. This CDR3 contains 18 residues. Germline assignment: CDR1 DFQATT and CDR2 SNEGSKA (reference sequence). With 0 bases removed from V and 0 bases from J, the gap between germline ends came to 18 bases. As DNA, the CDR3 is TGCAGTGCTAGAGATCGGTACAGAGGTCGTATAGCCAAAAACATTCAGTACTTC. This codes for CSARDRYRGRIAKNIQYF.

This clonotype was recorded many times. The chain couples TRBV7-3 to TRBJ2-1, with 9 positions matching TRBD2. This CDR3 is 18 amino acids long. CDR1 and CDR2 (germline): SGHTA, FQGTGA. J lost 6 bases, V lost 4 bases, and 16 bases had no gene match. CDR3: CASSSLEGGSGSTNEQFF. CDR3 nucleotides: TGTGCCAGCAGCTCTCTGGAAGGGGGTAGCGGGAGTACCAATGAGCAGTTCTTC. The whole variable domain, remainder taken from reference TRBV7-3 and TRBJ2-1, is GAGVSQTPSNKVTEKGKYVELRCDPISGHTALYWYRQSLGQGPEFLIYFQGTGAADDSGLPNDRFFAVRPEGSVSTLKIQRTERGDSAVYLCASSSLEGGSGSTNEQFFGPGTRLTVL.

With regard to this clonotype: A much larger clone sits a single nucleotide away, making a read error possible. The chain has TRBV7-8 and TRBJ2-1, with a tentative D call TRBD2 (6 bases). V gave up 6 bases and J gave up 4 bases, with 25 bases separating them. Germline CDR1 SGHVS, CDR2 FQNEAQ. The CDR3 runs 18 residues. The CDR3 protein is CASSPSPWAGREYNEQFF. As DNA, the CDR3 is TGTGCCAGCAGTCCGTCGCCCTGGGCGGGGCGTGAATACAATGAGCAGTTCTTC.

The sample holds many counts of this clonotype. The chain joins TRBV3-1 to TRBJ2-1, with a tentative D call TRBD1 (5 bases). Germline V gene data show CDR1 as LGHDT and CDR2 as YNNKEL (reference sequence). The CDR3 extends over 12 amino acids. The V and J ends lost 1 base and 7 bases respectively, with 5 bases between them. The CDR3 protein is CASSQAGNEQFF. DNA for the CDR3: TGTGCCAGCAGCCAAGCAGGGAATGAGCAGTTCTTC.

This clonotype was picked up many times. V and J are TRBV12-3 or TRBV12-4 and TRBJ2-5, with D perhaps being TRBD1 or TRBD2 (6 bases each). This CDR3 contains 17 residues. Trimming took off 6 bases at V and 5 bases at J, with 25 bases between the two ends. The CDR3, as DNA: TGTGCCAGCAGGCCCCGGTTTTCGCTGGGGGGCCTGGAGACCCAGTACTTC. This codes for CASRPRFSLGGLETQYF.